This record covers a single T cell receptor beta chain. What it binds is unknown. These data are taken from a study of blood T cells in healthy people across ages. In germline, CDR1 is KGHSH, CDR2 LQKENI. Trimming removed 5 bases from V and 1 base from J, with 17 bases in between. This CDR3 comprises 16 residues. Sample-barcoded 5' priming and a J-beta primer mix drove a second PCR of roughly 7 to 11 cycles. Each cDNA molecule carried a tag from a template-switch adaptor that contained 12 random nucleotides. MiXCR, applied by TCRdb to the 5' RACE reads, yields one record per CDR3 protein. The repertoire holds under 950,000 distinct CDR3 sequences, with 22% as singletons. Overall study results and limits: Estimated diversity, derived from one million T cells, was regarded as an underestimate.

The sequencing input was blood. The sequence was obtained from a man between 65 and 85 years old in good health. The chain couples TRBV18 to TRBJ1-2, with D tentatively TRBD1 (5 bases). The CDR3 region has the DNA TGTGCCAGCTCAAAGGAGGTGGGGGACCTTAACTATGGCTACACCTTC. Encoded protein: CASSKEVGDLNYGYTF.